Below are 18 T cell receptor beta chains sequenced from a single sample in a study of T cell changes during pregnancy in multiple sclerosis. The table came from immunoSEQ multiplex PCR; TCRdb's copy has only in-frame clones and leaves some out. Altogether approximately 45,000 clones are present, around 84% being singletons, with the ten largest covering around 0.65%. Source: CD4+ T cells from peripheral blood mononuclear cells, taken before pregnancy. These TCRs come from a female donor with multiple sclerosis, enrolled in a pregnancy study.

This sequence joins TRBV18 and TRBJ1-5; 8 bases map to TRBD1. The germline V gene encodes CDR1 KGHSH and CDR2 LQKENI. Trimming at V came to 9 bases and at J to 2 bases, leaving 6 bases not matched to a gene. The CDR3 runs to 14 residues. CDR3 region: CASSDREGNQPQHF. CDR3 sequence (DNA): TGTGCCAGTTCGGACAGGGAGGGCAATCAGCCCCAGCATTTT. Full variable domain (remainder filled in from reference TRBV18 and TRBJ1-5): NAGVMQNPRHLVRRRGQEARLRCSPMKGHSHVYWYRQLPEEGLKFMVYLQKENIIDESGMPKERFSAEFPKEGPSILRIQQVVRGDSAAYFCASSDREGNQPQHFGDGTRLSIL.

The chain recombines TRBV10-2 with TRBJ2-1; 8 positions agree with TRBD1. Germline-derived CDR1 and CDR2 are WSHSY and SAAADI. The junction had 5 bases not matched to a gene; V was cut back by 3 bases and J by 7 bases. CDR3 size: 14 residues. DNA of the CDR3: TGCGCCAGCAGTGATAACAGGGACAGGAATGAGCAGTTCTTC. Translating it yields CASSDNRDRNEQFF.

The chain joins TRBV9 to TRBJ2-1; D may be TRBD1 (5 bases). Germline V CDR1 and CDR2: SGDLS, YYNGEE. The CDR3 is made up of 14 amino acids. Deletions cut 8 bases from V and 6 bases from J, with 18 bases between. This CDR3 reads CASRRAGRSNEQFF. CDR3 bases: TGTGCCAGTCGGAGAGCAGGGCGGTCCAATGAGCAGTTCTTC.

The rearrangement joins TRBV29-1 to TRBJ2-7; 7 nucleotides line up with TRBD2. The V gene end was trimmed by 3 bases and the J gene end by 1 base; junction bases not matched to a gene: 9. The CDR3 is 15 amino acids. Germline lookup yields CDR1 SQVTM and CDR2 ANQGSEA. The CDR3 spells CSVDRRQAGSYEQYF. The CDR3 coding sequence is TGCAGCGTTGACCGGAGGCAAGCGGGGTCCTACGAGCAGTACTTC.

This chain joins TRBV18 and TRBJ1-2, with TRBD1 matching over 8 bases. The CDR3 has 14 residues. Per the germline V gene, CDR1 is KGHSH and CDR2 is LQKENI. V lost 2 bases to trimming and J lost 5 bases; unmatched junction nucleotides: 4. CDR3 in amino acids: CASSPNGQGYGYTF. The CDR3 DNA sequence: TGTGCCAGCTCACCAAACGGACAGGGATATGGCTACACCTTC.

The chain joins TRBV10-3 to TRBJ1-2; D uncertain. Trimming took 0 bases from V and 3 from J, leaving 8 bases between them. Germline V gene sequence: CDR1 ENHRY, CDR2 SYGVKD. The CDR3 sequence is 14 residues long. CDR3 in DNA: TGTGCCATCAGTGAGTCTTTGGCCTACTATGGCTACACCTTC. Translation: CAISESLAYYGYTF.

The V and J genes are TRBV7-2 and TRBJ2-7; TRBD2 matches at 9 bases. CDR1 and CDR2 from the germline V gene are SGHTA and FQGNSA. With V trimmed by 5 bases and J by 6 bases, 8 bases remained unmatched. CDR3 length: 14 amino acids. The CDR3 bases are TGTGCCAGCAGCCGCGGGACTAGCCTGCGCGAGCAGTACTTC. Its translation: CASSRGTSLREQYF.

The V gene is TRBV10-3, the J gene TRBJ2-7; D gene unclear. The CDR3 has 13 amino acids. Germline V lookup: CDR1 ENHRY, CDR2 SYGVKD. Trimming left V 11 bases short and J 1 base short, with 15 bases between. The CDR3 region is CALRGAASYEQYF. CDR3 nucleotides: TGTGCCCTACGCGGTGCAGCTTCCTACGAGCAGTACTTC.

This chain uses TRBV7-9 with TRBJ1-5, with TRBD1 matching 8 bases. Per the germline V gene, CDR1 is SEHNR and CDR2 is FQNEAQ (reference sequence). This CDR3 has 17 amino acids. V lost 5 bases, J lost 8 bases, and 17 bases stayed unmatched. CDR3 residues: CASSKIRGTGPGKPQHF. The CDR3 region has the DNA TGTGCCAGCAGCAAAATACGCGGGACAGGCCCCGGGAAGCCCCAGCATTTT. The full variable domain, in which reference TRBV7-9 and TRBJ1-5 provide the parts outside the CDR3, is DTGVSQNPRHKITKRGQNVTFRCDPISEHNRLYWYRQTLGQGPEFLTYFQNEAQLEKSRLLSDRFSAERPKGSFSTLEIQRTEQGDSAMYLCASSKIRGTGPGKPQHFGDGTRLSIL.

The chain links TRBV12-5 to TRBJ1-2; 7 nucleotides match TRBD1. This CDR3 region has 15 residues. Unmatched junction bases numbered 9, after V lost 5 bases and J lost 3 bases. The germline V gene encodes CDR1 LGHNT and CDR2 FRNRAP. This CDR3 reads CASGMTMTGHYGYTF. The CDR3 DNA reads TGTGCTAGTGGTATGACTATGACAGGGCACTATGGCTACACCTTC.

V is TRBV6-6 and J is TRBJ1-2; TRBD1 matches at 7 bases. J lost 2 bases, V lost 7 bases, and 7 bases had no gene match. The germline CDR1 and CDR2 sequences are MNHNY and SVGAGI (reference sequence). This CDR3 region has 14 residues. CDR3 loop: CASNPGTDNYGYTF. The CDR3, as DNA: TGTGCCAGCAACCCGGGGACAGACAACTATGGCTACACCTTC.

The gene calls are TRBV6-6 and TRBJ2-1; D is possibly TRBD2 (6 bases). The CDR3 consists of 14 residues. The ends were cut back, 11 bases at V and 9 bases at J, with 23 bases in the middle. CDR1 and CDR2 from the germline V gene are MNHNY and SVGAGI (reference sequence). The CDR3, as DNA: TGTGCCGCCTCCGACGGGACTCGAGTAAGTGAGCAGTTCTTC. Its translation: CAASDGTRVSEQFF.

This clone has a handful of counts. Written as DNA, the CDR3 is TGTGCCAGCACCAAAGGGGGAGGGAATGCCGGGGAGCTGTTTTTT. Protein: CASTKGGGNAGELFF. The J gene is TRBJ2-2, the V gene TRBV7-6; tentatively, D is TRBD2 (7 bases). Germline values: CDR1 SGHVS, CDR2 FNYEAQ. V was trimmed by 7 bases and J by 6 bases, leaving 18 bases between them. The CDR3 consists of 15 residues.

The rearrangement uses TRBV7-6 and TRBJ1-2; 8 nucleotides align to TRBD1. The CDR3 is 16 residues long. Trimming cost V 2 bases and J 8 bases; bases outside gene matches: 13. CDR1 is SGHVS and CDR2 is FNYEAQ in the germline V gene. This CDR3 reads CASSLTLTGALGGYTF. Written as DNA, the CDR3 is TGTGCCAGCAGCTTAACCCTGACAGGGGCGCTGGGAGGCTACACCTTC.

This clone was recorded only once. The chain uses TRBV19 and TRBJ2-7, with a possible D match to TRBD1 (5 bases). Deletions cut 1 base from V and 3 bases from J, with 13 bases between. Per the germline V gene, CDR1 is LNHDA and CDR2 is SQIVND (reference sequence). CDR3 size: 15 residues. The CDR3 loop reads CASSIARTPFYEQYF. The CDR3 DNA reads TGTGCCAGTAGTATAGCGCGGACACCCTTCTACGAGCAGTACTTC.

About this clone: Within the sample, other DNA sequences also encode this same CDR3. The V call is TRBV16, the J call TRBJ2-2, with a weak D call TRBD2 (6 bases). Germline-derived CDR1 and CDR2 are KGHSY and FQNENV. The V end was cut by 0 bases, the J end by 7 bases, with 6 bases between. This CDR3 is 13 amino acids long. The CDR3 loop reads CASSQSSGGELFF. The CDR3 nucleotides are TGTGCCAGCAGCCAATCTAGCGGCGGGGAGCTGTTTTTT. Full variable domain (remainder filled in from reference TRBV16 and TRBJ2-2): GEEVAQTPKHLVRGEGQKAKLYCAPIKGHSYVFWYQQVLKNEFKFLISFQNENVFDETGMPKERFSAKCLPNSPCSLEIQATKLEDSAVYFCASSQSSGGELFFGEGSRLTVL.

Within the sample, this clone is medium-sized. This chain links TRBV7-3 with TRBJ1-1; D gene uncertain. Trimming removed 6 bases at V and 0 bases at J, with 8 bases between. The CDR3 loop spans 13 amino acids. The germline CDR1 and CDR2 sequences are SGHTA and FQGTGA. CDR3 residues: CASSFTVNTEAFF. CDR3 nucleotides: TGTGCCAGCAGTTTCACGGTGAACACTGAAGCTTTCTTT.

The chain has TRBV5-4 and TRBJ2-5; 8 bases align to TRBD1. Per germline, CDR1 SGHNT and CDR2 YYREEE (reference sequence). CDR3 length equals 15 residues. V lost 3 bases, J lost 5 bases, and 9 bases stayed unmatched. The CDR3 spells CASSYPQGGKETQYF. The CDR3 nucleotides are TGTGCCAGCAGCTATCCACAGGGGGGTAAGGAGACCCAGTACTTC. Together with reference TRBV5-4 and TRBJ2-5, the CDR3 gives the full variable domain: ETGVTQSPTHLIKTRGQQVTLRCSSQSGHNTVSWYQQALGQGPQFIFQYYREEENGRGNFPPRFSGLQFPNYSSELNVNALELDDSALYLCASSYPQGGKETQYFGPGTRLLVL.